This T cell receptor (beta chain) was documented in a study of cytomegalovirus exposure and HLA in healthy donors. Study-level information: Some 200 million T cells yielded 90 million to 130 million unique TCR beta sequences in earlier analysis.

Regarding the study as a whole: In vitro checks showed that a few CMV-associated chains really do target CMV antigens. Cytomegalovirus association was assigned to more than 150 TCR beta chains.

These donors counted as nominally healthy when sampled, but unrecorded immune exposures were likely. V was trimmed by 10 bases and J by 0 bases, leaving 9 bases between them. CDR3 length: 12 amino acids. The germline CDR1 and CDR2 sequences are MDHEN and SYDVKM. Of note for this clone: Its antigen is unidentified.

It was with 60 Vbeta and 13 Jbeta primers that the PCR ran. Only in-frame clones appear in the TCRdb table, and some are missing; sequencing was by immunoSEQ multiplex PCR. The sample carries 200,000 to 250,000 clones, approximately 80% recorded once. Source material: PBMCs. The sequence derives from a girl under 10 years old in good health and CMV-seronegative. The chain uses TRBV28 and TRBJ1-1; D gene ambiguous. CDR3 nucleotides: TGTGCCATCCTCAGTGTGAACACTGAAGCTTTCTTT. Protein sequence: CAILSVNTEAFF.